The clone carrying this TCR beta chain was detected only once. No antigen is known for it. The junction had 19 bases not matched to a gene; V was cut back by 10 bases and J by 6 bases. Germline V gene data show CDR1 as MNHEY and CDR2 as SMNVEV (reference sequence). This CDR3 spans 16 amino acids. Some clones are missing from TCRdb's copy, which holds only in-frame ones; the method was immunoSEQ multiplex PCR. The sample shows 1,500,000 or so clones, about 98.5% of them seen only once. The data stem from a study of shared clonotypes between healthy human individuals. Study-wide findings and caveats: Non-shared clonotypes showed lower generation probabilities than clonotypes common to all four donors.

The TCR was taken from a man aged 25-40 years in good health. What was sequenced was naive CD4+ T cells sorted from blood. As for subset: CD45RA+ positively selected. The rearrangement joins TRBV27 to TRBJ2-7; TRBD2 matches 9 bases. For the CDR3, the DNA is TGTGCCACATCGGAGGTTGGCGGGAGGGCATCTCGCGAGCAGTACTTC. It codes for CATSEVGGRASREQYF.